Listed below are T cell receptor beta chains from one sample, sequenced in a study of vaccination and CD4 T cells after COVID-19. TCRdb itself ran the PCR reads through MiXCR, one entry per CDR3 protein. The sample contains 12,000 to 15,000 distinct CDR3 sequences, roughly 71% of which appear only once. Specimen: CD4+ T cells from blood, collected after SARS-CoV-2 vaccination. These receptor sequences come from a human donor who had recovered from COVID-19. Each CDR3 is given with its conserved first and last residue. D genes are given only for firm matches. The listing skips clone size in some rows; elsewhere it reads once, few, many or a size class.

V,D,length,size,J,DNA,CDR3
TRBV24-1,TRBD2,13,.,TRBJ2-3,TGTGCCACCAGTCTAGCGGGAGCAGATACGCAGTATTTT,CATSLAGADTQYF
TRBV29-1,.,16,.,TRBJ1-2,TGCAGCGTTGAGGCCCCGAACGGCCAGGATTTCTATGGCTACACCTTC,CSVEAPNGQDFYGYTF
TRBV6-2/TRBV6-3,.,13,.,TRBJ2-4,TGTGCCAGCAGTTACGCAGGAGAAAACATTCAGTACTTC,CASSYAGENIQYF
TRBV10-3,.,12,.,TRBJ1-6,TGTGCCATCAGTCGACCAAATTCACCCCTCCACTTT,CAISRPNSPLHF
TRBV4-1,TRBD1,15,once,TRBJ1-5,TGCGCCAGCAGCCCGGGACAGGGGGTGGATCAGCCCCAGCATTTT,CASSPGQGVDQPQHF
TRBV28,TRBD2,16,.,TRBJ2-3,TGTGCCAGCAGTTTTCAAGCGGGAGGCGGATCAGATACGCAGTATTTT,CASSFQAGGGSDTQYF
TRBV21-1,.,15,.,TRBJ2-3,TGTGCCAGCAGCAAAGGTGGGACTAGTCCTGATACGCAGTATTTT,CASSKGGTSPDTQYF
TRBV20-1,.,13,few,TRBJ1-3,TGCAGTGCTGGGTCCATCTCTGGAAACACCATATATTTT,CSAGSISGNTIYF
TRBV11-2,TRBD2,16,.,TRBJ2-3,TGTGCCAGCAGCTGGAGACTAGCGGGAGATGTGGATACGCAGTATTTT,CASSWRLAGDVDTQYF
TRBV20-1,.,15,few,TRBJ2-3,TGCAGTGCTTCCCATCCCTTTATACGCACAGATACGCAGTATTTT,CSASHPFIRTDTQYF
TRBV20-1,.,13,.,TRBJ2-5,TGCAGTGCTAGACAACTAGCTTCTGAGACCCAGTACTTC,CSARQLASETQYF
TRBV2,.,14,.,TRBJ1-5,TGTGCCAGCAGTGAAACCGGCTTCAATCAGCCCCAGCATTTT,CASSETGFNQPQHF
TRBV7-8,TRBD2,15,.,TRBJ2-7,TGTGCCAGCAGCTTCCAGCGGGAGCTCGGTGACGAGCAGTACTTC,CASSFQRELGDEQYF
TRBV4-1,.,17,.,TRBJ1-4,TGCGCCAGCAGCCAAGAACTCAACAGGGCCGGGCGGGAAAAACTGTTTTTT,CASSQELNRAGREKLFF
TRBV10-2,TRBD2,16,.,TRBJ2-1,TGCGCCAGCACCGAGGGGAGGGTTCTCTCCTACAATGAGCAGTTCTTC,CASTEGRVLSYNEQFF
TRBV14,TRBD2,19,.,TRBJ2-3,TGTGCCAGCAGCCAAGTACCGGGACTAGCGGGAATTGACACAGATACGCAGTATTTT,CASSQVPGLAGIDTDTQYF
TRBV4-1,.,14,.,TRBJ1-1,TGCGCCAGCAGCCGGGGGGGAGATACGGGTGAAGCTTTCTTT,CASSRGGDTGEAFF
TRBV20-1,TRBD2,15,few,TRBJ2-1,TGCAGTGCTGCTAGCGGGAGTAGCTCCTACAATGAGCAGTTCTTC,CSAASGSSSYNEQFF
TRBV23-1,.,17,.,TRBJ2-2,TGCGCCAGCAGTCAAATCTCGGACAGAGCGAACACCGGGGAGCTGTTTTTT,CASSQISDRANTGELFF
TRBV4-1,TRBD2,15,.,TRBJ2-7,TGCGCCAGCAGCCCCGGATCGGGGGGATCCTACGAGCAGTACTTC,CASSPGSGGSYEQYF
TRBV18,.,16,.,TRBJ2-6,TGTGCCAGCTCACCATATGGGAACTCTGGGGCCAACGTCCTGACTTTC,CASSPYGNSGANVLTF
TRBV19,TRBD1,17,once,TRBJ1-5,TGTGCCAGTAGTATGCCTGGACAGGGGGCTTTCGATCAGCCCCAGCATTTT,CASSMPGQGAFDQPQHF
TRBV7-9,.,15,.,TRBJ2-2,TGTGCCAGCAGCTTAGGGCTCTCGAACACCGGGGAGCTGTTTTTT,CASSLGLSNTGELFF
TRBV12-3/TRBV12-4,.,14,.,TRBJ2-7,TGTGCCAGCAGTTTAACCGACTATTCGAGCGAGCAGTACTTC,CASSLTDYSSEQYF
TRBV7-9,.,15,.,TRBJ2-3,TGTGCCAGCAGCTTACTAGCCCGAGGAGGAGATACGCAGTATTTT,CASSLLARGGDTQYF
TRBV19,.,14,.,TRBJ1-6,TGTGCCAGTACCCCACAGGCCAGGGGTGCACCCCTCCACTTT,CASTPQARGAPLHF
TRBV19,.,14,few,TRBJ1-3,TGTGCCAGTAGTAAGACCTACTCTGGAAACACCATATATTTT,CASSKTYSGNTIYF
TRBV20-1,TRBD2,17,.,TRBJ2-1,TGCAGTGCTAGAGACGTAGCGGGAGGAGGATCCTACAATGAGCAGTTCTTC,CSARDVAGGGSYNEQFF
TRBV6-1,TRBD2,20,.,TRBJ2-1,TGTGCCAGCACTAAGGAACCTAGATCACTGGGGACTAGAAGGTTTGATGAGCAGTTCTTC,CASTKEPRSLGTRRFDEQFF
TRBV20-1,TRBD2,14,.,TRBJ2-1,TGCAGTGCCCAAAGCGGGAGGTCCTACAATGAGCAGTTCTTC,CSAQSGRSYNEQFF
TRBV20-1,.,13,few,TRBJ2-5,TGCAGTGCCGGAGGAGCCGGGGCGGAGACCCAGTACTTC,CSAGGAGAETQYF
TRBV27,.,13,.,TRBJ2-2,TGTGCCAGCAGTCGCCTCGACACCGGGGAGCTGTTTTTT,CASSRLDTGELFF
TRBV20-1,.,14,.,TRBJ1-1,TGCAGTGCTAGTGTGCCGTTGGGGAACACTGAAGCTTTCTTT,CSASVPLGNTEAFF
TRBV12-3/TRBV12-4,TRBD2,14,.,TRBJ2-1,TGTGCCAGACGGACTAGCGGGAGGAAGGATGAGCAGTTCTTC,CARRTSGRKDEQFF
TRBV24-1,TRBD1,15,.,TRBJ2-5,TGTGCCACCAGTGACGACAGGGTTGGGAAGGAGACCCAGTACTTC,CATSDDRVGKETQYF
TRBV15,.,16,.,TRBJ2-2,TGTGCCACCAGCCCATCCTTGAGGGATAAAGGAGGGGAGCTGTTTTTT,CATSPSLRDKGGELFF
TRBV20-1,.,12,.,TRBJ2-1,TGCAGTGCCGTTGGAGGGTACAATGAGCAGTTCTTC,CSAVGGYNEQFF
TRBV30,.,11,.,TRBJ1-2,TGTGCCTGTCCGGGAGCGGGCGGCTACACCTTC,CACPGAGGYTF
TRBV14,TRBD2,16,.,TRBJ2-7,TGTGCCAGCAGCCAAGATGTAGGTAGCGGGAGTTACGAGCAGTACTTC,CASSQDVGSGSYEQYF
TRBV6-1,TRBD1,14,.,TRBJ2-7,TGTGCCAGCAGGGGACAGGGGAAGACCTACGAGCAGTACTTC,CASRGQGKTYEQYF
TRBV7-9,.,15,.,TRBJ2-2,TGTGCCAGCAGCCCAAGAACGGGAGCCACCGGGGAGCTGTTTTTT,CASSPRTGATGELFF
TRBV20-1,.,10,few,TRBJ1-2,TGCAGTGGAGCTAACTATGGCTACACCTTC,CSGANYGYTF
TRBV15,.,13,.,TRBJ1-1,TGTGCCACCAGACGGGGGGTGAACACTGAAGCTTTCTTT,CATRRGVNTEAFF
TRBV7-8,TRBD1,17,.,TRBJ1-5,TGTGCCAGCAGCTTAGGTAGTACAGGGGGCCCCAATCAGCCCCAGCATTTT,CASSLGSTGGPNQPQHF
TRBV7-8,.,14,.,TRBJ2-3,TGTGCCAGCAGCTTAGGTTATTTCGCAGATACGCAGTATTTT,CASSLGYFADTQYF
TRBV20-1,TRBD1,14,few,TRBJ1-5,TGCAGTGCTAGACCTGGACAGGGCAATCAGCCCCAGCATTTT,CSARPGQGNQPQHF
TRBV24-1,TRBD1,15,once,TRBJ1-2,TGTGCCACCAGTGATCCGGGACAGAATCCGTATGGCTACACCTTC,CATSDPGQNPYGYTF
TRBV20-1,TRBD1,12,.,TRBJ2-5,TGCAGTGTAACCAGGGGGAAAGAGACCCAGTACTTC,CSVTRGKETQYF
TRBV2,.,14,.,TRBJ1-5,TGTGCCAGCAGGAAGGGTTTCGGCAATCAGCCCCAGCATTTT,CASRKGFGNQPQHF
TRBV6-5,TRBD1,13,.,TRBJ1-2,TGTGCCAGCAGTTACATACAGGGGGAATTACGCACCTTC,CASSYIQGELRTF
TRBV18,TRBD1,15,.,TRBJ2-3,TGTGCCAGCTCACCCCAGACAGGGTCCCCAGATACGCAGTATTTT,CASSPQTGSPDTQYF
TRBV7-2,.,13,.,TRBJ2-2,TGTGCCAGCAGCTCTAGAGGAGCCGGGGAGCTGTTTTTT,CASSSRGAGELFF
TRBV5-1,TRBD1,16,.,TRBJ2-5,TGCGCCAGCAGCGGCGGGACAGGGGGCTACCAAGAGACCCAGTACTTC,CASSGGTGGYQETQYF
TRBV7-3,.,12,.,TRBJ2-7,TGTGCCAGCAGCTTAAACTCCTACGAGCAGTACTTC,CASSLNSYEQYF
TRBV6-5,.,13,.,TRBJ2-1,TGTGCCAGCAGATACGACTCCTACAATGAGCAGTTCTTC,CASRYDSYNEQFF
TRBV5-1,TRBD1,14,.,TRBJ2-2,TGCGCCAGCAGCTCTAGGGGGCGCCCCGGGGAGCTGTTTTTT,CASSSRGRPGELFF
TRBV7-2,.,13,.,TRBJ1-2,TGTGCCAGCAGCTTAGCAGGGTATGATGGCTACACCTTC,CASSLAGYDGYTF
TRBV7-8,.,12,.,TRBJ2-5,TGTGCCAGCAGCCCTCAGTCGGAGACCCAGTACTTC,CASSPQSETQYF
TRBV6-5,.,17,.,TRBJ2-2,TGTGCCAGCAGTTACGGGCAGGGGGGGGATGGTACCGGGGAGCTGTTTTTT,CASSYGQGGDGTGELFF
TRBV20-1,.,19,.,TRBJ2-3,TGCAGTGCTAGAGATAAAGGGCTCGCCAGGACAAGAAGCACAGATACGCAGTATTTT,CSARDKGLARTRSTDTQYF